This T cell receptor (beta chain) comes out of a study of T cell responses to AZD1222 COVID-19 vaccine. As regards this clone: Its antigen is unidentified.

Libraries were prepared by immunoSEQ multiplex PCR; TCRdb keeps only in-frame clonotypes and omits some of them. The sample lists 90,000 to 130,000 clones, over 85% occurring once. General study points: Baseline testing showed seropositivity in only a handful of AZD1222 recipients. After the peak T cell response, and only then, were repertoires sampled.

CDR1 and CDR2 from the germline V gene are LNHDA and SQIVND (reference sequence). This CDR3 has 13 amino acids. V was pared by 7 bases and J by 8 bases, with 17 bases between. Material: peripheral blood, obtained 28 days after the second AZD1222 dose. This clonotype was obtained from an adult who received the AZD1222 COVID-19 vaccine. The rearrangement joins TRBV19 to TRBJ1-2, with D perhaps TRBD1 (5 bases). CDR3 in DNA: TGTGCCAGTACCCAGGGAGGGTTAGACGGCTACACCTTC. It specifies CASTQGGLDGYTF.